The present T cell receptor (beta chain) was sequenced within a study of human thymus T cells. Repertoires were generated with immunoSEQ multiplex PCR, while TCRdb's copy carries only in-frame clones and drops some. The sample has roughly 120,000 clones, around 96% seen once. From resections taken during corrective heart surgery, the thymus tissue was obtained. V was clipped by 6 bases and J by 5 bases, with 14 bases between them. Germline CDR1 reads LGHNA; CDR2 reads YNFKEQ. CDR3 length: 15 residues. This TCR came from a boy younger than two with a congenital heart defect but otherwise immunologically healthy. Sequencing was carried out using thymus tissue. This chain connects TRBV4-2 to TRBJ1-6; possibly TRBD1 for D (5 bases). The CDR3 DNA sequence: TGTGCCAGCAGTGCCAGGGAAACGGATAATTCACCCCTCCACTTT. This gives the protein CASSARETDNSPLHF.